Listed here is a single TCR beta chain. Its antigen is not identified. This entry belongs to a study of T-cell memory formation after mild COVID-19. Findings and limits, study-wide: Clones that contracted from day 15 to 85 were balanced CD4/CD8, while later expanders leaned CD4+. CD4+ contracting clones were found mainly in CM and EM, and CD8+ ones in EMRA.

Each CDR3 protein gets one entry after TCRdb re-called the 5' RACE reads with MiXCR. The sample has 150,000 to 200,000 distinct CDR3 sequences; 14% are singletons. From germline, CDR1 is DFQATT and CDR2 SNEGSKA (reference sequence). The length of the CDR3 is 13 residues. With 6 bases removed from V and 0 bases from J, the gap between germline ends came to 8 bases. Sequencing was done on a sample of PBMCs or a T cell subset sorted from them (not recorded which). The V gene is TRBV20-1, the J gene TRBJ1-4, with no clear D. This TCR came from an adult woman who had mild COVID-19 (a few samples of this study predate the infection). Cell type and time point are not known. CDR3 in DNA: TGCAGTGCCGGAGAAGCAACTAATGAAAAACTGTTTTTT. Amino acid sequence: CSAGEATNEKLFF.